This entry features one T cell receptor beta chain sequence. Its matching antigen is unknown. Losses at the gene ends were 5 bases for V and 6 bases for J; bases not matched to a gene: 6. CDR3 length equals 14 residues. Germline-derived CDR1 and CDR2 are SGHAT and FQNNGV. Full-length variable regions came from constant-region reverse primers plus semi-nested Nested Universal Primer A PCR. One entry per CDR3 protein, called by TCRdb with MiXCR from the 5' RACE reads. Of around 43,000 distinct CDR3 sequences listed, approximately 19% are singletons. Study-wide results and caveats: The larger cohort examined one V-J beta rearrangement, not whole repertoires.

The genes are TRBV11-2 and TRBJ1-5; TRBD1 agrees at 8 bases. The receptor comes from a female donor with breast cancer. Input material: naive CD4+ T cells sorted from a lymph node. Subset described: naive CD4+ T cells, CD4+CD45RA+CD25-. CDR3 nucleotide sequence: TGTGCCAGCAGCGTGACAGGGGAGGGTCAGCCCCAGCATTTT. Amino acids: CASSVTGEGQPQHF.